This is a list of T cell receptor beta chains from one sample in a study of blood T cell repertoires in COVID-19. Profiled with immunoSEQ multiplex PCR; TCRdb holds only in-frame clones, not every one. The table lists about 110,000 clones, 60% to 80% of them singletons. Sequenced input: peripheral blood. The receptor source for this set is a woman of 80 years or more with active or convalescent COVID-19. Each CDR3 is given with its conserved first and last residue. A D gene is named only where the DNA matches it firmly.

j_gene | v_gene | d_gene | CDR3aa
TRBJ1-5 | TRBV12-3/TRBV12-4 | NA | CASSSDWLSQHF
TRBJ2-7 | TRBV28 | TRBD1 | CASSSPPGQSSYEQYF
TRBJ1-1 | TRBV27 | NA | CASSFHGQPNTEAFF
TRBJ1-5 | TRBV18 | TRBD1 | CASSPGQGYQPQHF
TRBJ2-1 | TRBV10-3 | NA | CATLQGATSGNSYNEQFF
TRBJ1-2 | TRBV28 | NA | CASGVGGPYYGYTF
TRBJ2-3 | TRBV4-2 | NA | CASSRGRIGTSTDTQYF
TRBJ2-1 | TRBV6-6 | NA | CASRYRISEQFF
TRBJ1-2 | TRBV5-6 | NA | CASSLVGNYGYTF
TRBJ2-1 | TRBV3-1/TRBV3-2 | NA | CASSQNRIKLYYNEQFF
TRBJ2-3 | TRBV5-1 | TRBD1 | CASSLGTGGDTQYF
TRBJ2-3 | TRBV5-3 | TRBD2 | CARSTTGTSGQGRNTQYF
TRBJ2-5 | TRBV27 | NA | CASSLSASGYGTQYF
TRBJ2-3 | TRBV3-1/TRBV3-2 | TRBD2 | CASSYRTSGREADTQYF
TRBJ1-1 | TRBV5-1 | NA | CASREGRGTEAFF
TRBJ1-4 | TRBV5-1 | TRBD1 | CASSLKEGAGEKLFF
TRBJ1-2 | TRBV28 | NA | CASSPGGTDSHGYTF
TRBJ1-5 | TRBV28 | NA | CASSFGQIRGRPQHF
TRBJ1-2 | TRBV18 | TRBD1 | CASSPPGLQGALGYTF
TRBJ2-3 | TRBV11-2 | NA | CASSSGTSTDTQYF
TRBJ2-1 | TRBV7-8 | TRBD2 | CASSPTSGSDNEQFF
TRBJ2-1 | TRBV5-4 | NA | CASSQGPDYNEQFF
TRBJ1-4 | TRBV7-9 | TRBD1 | CASSFDRESNEKLFF
TRBJ1-2 | TRBV6-6 | TRBD1 | CASSYGGTGNYGYTF
TRBJ1-3 | TRBV19 | TRBD1 | CASSMGQASGNTIYF
TRBJ1-2 | TRBV6-6 | NA | CASSPDRSGYTF
TRBJ1-3 | TRBV18 | NA | CASSPQVAGSGNTIYF
TRBJ2-1 | TRBV18 | TRBD1 | CASSPPIGTGPYNEQFF
TRBJ1-2 | TRBV4-3 | TRBD1 | CASSLGTGGDYGYTF
TRBJ2-2 | TRBV4-2 | TRBD2 | CASSQLAGNTGELFF
TRBJ2-5 | TRBV2 | TRBD2 | CASAGLAPFQYF
TRBJ1-3 | TRBV25-1 | TRBD1 | CASSEYGDRADTIYF
TRBJ1-2 | TRBV4-2 | NA | CASSQAIGGLYGYTF
TRBJ1-4 | TRBV28 | TRBD1 | CASSTIWPGQGTTNEKLFF
TRBJ2-7 | TRBV7-2 | NA | CASSFSGTNSYEQYF
TRBJ2-7 | TRBV7-9 | NA | CASSSPRTYEQYF
TRBJ2-7 | TRBV6-5 | TRBD1 | CASGALGTGGREQYF
TRBJ2-7 | TRBV5-1 | NA | CASSLDPGVFEQYF
TRBJ1-3 | TRBV3-1/TRBV3-2 | NA | CASSLRQDEAGNTIYF